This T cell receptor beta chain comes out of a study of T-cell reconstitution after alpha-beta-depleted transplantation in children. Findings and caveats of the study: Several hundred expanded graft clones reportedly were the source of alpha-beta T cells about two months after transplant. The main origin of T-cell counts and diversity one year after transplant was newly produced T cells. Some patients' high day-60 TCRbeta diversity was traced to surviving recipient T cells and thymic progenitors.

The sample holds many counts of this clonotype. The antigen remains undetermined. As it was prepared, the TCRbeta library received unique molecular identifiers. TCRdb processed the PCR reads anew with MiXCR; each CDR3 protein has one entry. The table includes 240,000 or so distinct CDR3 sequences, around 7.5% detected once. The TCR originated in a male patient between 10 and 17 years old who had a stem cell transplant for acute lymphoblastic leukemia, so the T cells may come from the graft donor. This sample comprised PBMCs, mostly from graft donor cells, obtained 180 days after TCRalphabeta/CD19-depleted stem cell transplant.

The CDR3, as DNA: TGCGCCAGCAGCCCCGCCGGGGAGAAGGAGACCCAGTACTTC. It specifies CASSPAGEKETQYF. V is TRBV5-1 and J is TRBJ2-5, with D possibly TRBD2 on 5 matching bases. The V end was cut by 4 bases, the J end by 5 bases, with 15 bases between. This CDR3 is 14 amino acids long. Per germline, CDR1 SGHRS and CDR2 YFSETQ.